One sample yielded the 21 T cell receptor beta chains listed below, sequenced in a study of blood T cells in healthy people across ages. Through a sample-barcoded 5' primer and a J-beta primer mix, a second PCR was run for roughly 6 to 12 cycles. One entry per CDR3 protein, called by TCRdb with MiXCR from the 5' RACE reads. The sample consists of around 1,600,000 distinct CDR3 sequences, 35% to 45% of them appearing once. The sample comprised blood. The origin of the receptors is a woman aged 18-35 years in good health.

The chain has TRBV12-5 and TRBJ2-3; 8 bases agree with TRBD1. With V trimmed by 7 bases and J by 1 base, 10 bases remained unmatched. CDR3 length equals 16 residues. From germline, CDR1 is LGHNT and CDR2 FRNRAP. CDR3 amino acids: CASESAAGGRTDTQYF. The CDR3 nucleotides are TGTGCTAGTGAAAGTGCCGCAGGGGGCCGCACAGATACGCAGTATTTT.

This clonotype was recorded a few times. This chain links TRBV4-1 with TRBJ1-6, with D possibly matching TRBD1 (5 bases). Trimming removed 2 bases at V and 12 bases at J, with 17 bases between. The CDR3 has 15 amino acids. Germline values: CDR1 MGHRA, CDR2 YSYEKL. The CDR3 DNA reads TGCGCCAGCAGCCAAAGCTACCCAGGAGGGGTACCCCTCCACTTT. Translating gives CASSQSYPGGVPLHF.

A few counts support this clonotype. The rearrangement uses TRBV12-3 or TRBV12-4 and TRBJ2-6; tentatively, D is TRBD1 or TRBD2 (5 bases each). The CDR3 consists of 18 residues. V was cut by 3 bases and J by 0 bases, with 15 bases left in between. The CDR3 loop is CASSFGGRFSSGANVLTF. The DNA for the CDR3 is TGTGCCAGCAGTTTTGGGGGACGGTTCTCCTCTGGGGCCAACGTCCTGACTTTC.

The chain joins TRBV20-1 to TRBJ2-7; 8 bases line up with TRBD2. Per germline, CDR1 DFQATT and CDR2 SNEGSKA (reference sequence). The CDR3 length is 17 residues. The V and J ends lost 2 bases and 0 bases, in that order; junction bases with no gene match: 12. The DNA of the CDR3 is TGCAGTGCTAGAAGCGGGAGTCTTCAACATTACTCCTACGAGCAGTACTTC. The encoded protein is CSARSGSLQHYSYEQYF.

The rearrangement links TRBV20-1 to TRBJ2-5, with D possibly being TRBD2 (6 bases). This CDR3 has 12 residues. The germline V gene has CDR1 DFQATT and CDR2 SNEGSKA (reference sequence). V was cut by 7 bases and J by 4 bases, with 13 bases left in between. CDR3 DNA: TGCAGTGGAGGGGAAGCGGGAGAGACCCAGTACTTC. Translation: CSGGEAGETQYF.

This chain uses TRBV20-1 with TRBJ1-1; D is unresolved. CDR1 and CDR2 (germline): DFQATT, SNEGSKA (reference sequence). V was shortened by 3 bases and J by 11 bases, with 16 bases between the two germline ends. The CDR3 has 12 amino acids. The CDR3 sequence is CSASTTDRGAFF. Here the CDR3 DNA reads TGCAGTGCTAGCACCACGGACCGAGGGGCTTTCTTT.

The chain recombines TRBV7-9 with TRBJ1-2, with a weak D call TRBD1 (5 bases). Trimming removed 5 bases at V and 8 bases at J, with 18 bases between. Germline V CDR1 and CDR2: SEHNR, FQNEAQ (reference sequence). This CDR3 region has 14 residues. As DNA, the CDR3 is TGTGCCAGCAGCCCCGGCGGGGGTATGCGGGGCTACACCTTC. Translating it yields CASSPGGGMRGYTF.

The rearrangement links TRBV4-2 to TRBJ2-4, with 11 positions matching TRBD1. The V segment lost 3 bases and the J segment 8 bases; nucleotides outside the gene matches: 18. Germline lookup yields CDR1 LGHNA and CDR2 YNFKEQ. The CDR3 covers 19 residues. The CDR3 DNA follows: TGTGCCAGCAGCCAGAGGACAGGGGGCTTTACCACGGAATCAGACATTCAGTACTTC. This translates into CASSQRTGGFTTESDIQYF.

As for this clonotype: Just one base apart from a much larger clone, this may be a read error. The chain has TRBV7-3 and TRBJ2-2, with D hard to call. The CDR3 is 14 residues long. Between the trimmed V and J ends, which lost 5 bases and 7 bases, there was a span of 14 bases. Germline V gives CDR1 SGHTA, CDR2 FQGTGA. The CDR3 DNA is TGTGCCAGCAGCCCAGGCCTACCTTACGGGGAGCTGTTTTTT. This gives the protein CASSPGLPYGELFF.

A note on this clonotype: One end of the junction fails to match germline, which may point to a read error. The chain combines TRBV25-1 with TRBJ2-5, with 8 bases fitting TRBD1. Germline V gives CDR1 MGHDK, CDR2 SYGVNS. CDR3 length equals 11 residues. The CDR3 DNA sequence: TGTGCCAGCAGTGGGGACAGGACCCCGTACTTC. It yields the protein CASSGDRTPYF.

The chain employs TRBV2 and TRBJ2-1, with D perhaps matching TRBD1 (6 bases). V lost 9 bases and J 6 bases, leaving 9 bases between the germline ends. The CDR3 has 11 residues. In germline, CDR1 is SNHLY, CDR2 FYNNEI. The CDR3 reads CASTGFNEQFF. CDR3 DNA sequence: TGTGCCAGTACAGGGTTCAATGAGCAGTTCTTC.

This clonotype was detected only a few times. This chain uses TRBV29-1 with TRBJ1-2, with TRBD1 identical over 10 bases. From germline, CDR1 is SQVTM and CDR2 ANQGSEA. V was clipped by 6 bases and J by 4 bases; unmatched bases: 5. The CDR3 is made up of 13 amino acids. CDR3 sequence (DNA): TGCAGCGTCGAACGGGACAGGGGCTATGGCTACACCTTC. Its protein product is CSVERDRGYGYTF.

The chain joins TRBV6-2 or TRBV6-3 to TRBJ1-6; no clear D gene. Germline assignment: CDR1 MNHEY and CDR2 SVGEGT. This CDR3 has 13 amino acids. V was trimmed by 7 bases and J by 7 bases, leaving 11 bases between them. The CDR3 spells CASTKQGNSPLHF. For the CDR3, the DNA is TGTGCCAGCACAAAACAAGGGAATTCACCCCTCCACTTT.

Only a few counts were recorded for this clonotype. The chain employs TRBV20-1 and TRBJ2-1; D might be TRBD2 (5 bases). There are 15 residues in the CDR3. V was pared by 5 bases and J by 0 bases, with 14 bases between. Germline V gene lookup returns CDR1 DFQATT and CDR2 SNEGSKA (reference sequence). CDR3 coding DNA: TGCAGTGCTCCCAGCCGAGGGAGCTCCTACAATGAGCAGTTCTTC. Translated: CSAPSRGSSYNEQFF.

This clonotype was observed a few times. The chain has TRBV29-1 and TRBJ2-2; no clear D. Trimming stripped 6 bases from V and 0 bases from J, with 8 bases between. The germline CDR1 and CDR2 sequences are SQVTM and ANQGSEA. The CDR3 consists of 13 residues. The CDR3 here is CSVCPPNTGELFF. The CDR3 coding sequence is TGCAGCGTGTGCCCTCCGAACACCGGGGAGCTGTTTTTT.

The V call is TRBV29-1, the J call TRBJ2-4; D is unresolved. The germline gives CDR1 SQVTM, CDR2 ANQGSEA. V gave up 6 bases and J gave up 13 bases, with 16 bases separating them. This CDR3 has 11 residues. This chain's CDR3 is CSVVTVNKQYF. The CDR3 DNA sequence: TGCAGCGTAGTGACGGTCAATAAGCAGTACTTC.

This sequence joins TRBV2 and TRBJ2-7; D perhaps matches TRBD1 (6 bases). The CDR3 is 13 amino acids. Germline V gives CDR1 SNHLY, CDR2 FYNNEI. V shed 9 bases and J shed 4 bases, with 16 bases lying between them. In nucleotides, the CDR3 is TGTGCCAGTACAAACAGGGTTGGATACGAGCAGTACTTC. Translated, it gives CASTNRVGYEQYF.

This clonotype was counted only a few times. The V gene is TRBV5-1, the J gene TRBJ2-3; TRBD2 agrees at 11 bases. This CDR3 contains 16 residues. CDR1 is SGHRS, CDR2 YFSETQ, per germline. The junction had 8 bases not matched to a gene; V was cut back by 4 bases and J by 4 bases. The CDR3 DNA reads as TGCGCCAGCAGCCCACCACTAGCGGGAGATGCAGATACGCAGTATTTT. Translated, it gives CASSPPLAGDADTQYF.

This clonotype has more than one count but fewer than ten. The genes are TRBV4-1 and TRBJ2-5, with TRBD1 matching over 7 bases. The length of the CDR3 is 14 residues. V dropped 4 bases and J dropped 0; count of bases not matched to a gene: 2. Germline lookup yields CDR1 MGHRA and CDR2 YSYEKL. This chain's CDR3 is CASSPGQYQETQYF. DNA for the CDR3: TGCGCCAGCAGCCCGGGACAGTACCAAGAGACCCAGTACTTC.

As DNA, the CDR3 is TGTGCCAGCACCTACGAAGAGGGTTACTACAATGAGCAGTTCTTC. Amino acid sequence: CASTYEEGYYNEQFF. The genes are TRBV6-2 or TRBV6-3 and TRBJ2-1; D is perhaps TRBD2 (5 bases). V lost 7 bases to trimming and J lost 3 bases, with 16 bases between them. CDR3 length equals 15 residues. CDR1 and CDR2 (germline): MNHEY, SVGEGT.

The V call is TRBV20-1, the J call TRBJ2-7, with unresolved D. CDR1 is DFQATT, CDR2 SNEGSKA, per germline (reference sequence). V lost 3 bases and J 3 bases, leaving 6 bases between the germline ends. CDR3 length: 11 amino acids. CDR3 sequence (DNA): TGCAGTGCTAGTCTCATCTACGAGCAGTACTTC. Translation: CSASLIYEQYF.